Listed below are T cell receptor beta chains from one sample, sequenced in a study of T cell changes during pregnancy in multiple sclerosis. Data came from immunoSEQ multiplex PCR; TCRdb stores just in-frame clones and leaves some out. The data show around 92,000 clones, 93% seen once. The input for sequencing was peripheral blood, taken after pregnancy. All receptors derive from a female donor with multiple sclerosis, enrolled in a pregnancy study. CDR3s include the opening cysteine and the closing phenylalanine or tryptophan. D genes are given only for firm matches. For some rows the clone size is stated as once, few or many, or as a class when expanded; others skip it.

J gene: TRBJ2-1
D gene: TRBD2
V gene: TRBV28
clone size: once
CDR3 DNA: TGTGCCAGCAGTTCACCTTCAGCGGGAGGGGCCTACAATGAGCAGTTCTTC
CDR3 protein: CASSSPSAGGAYNEQFF

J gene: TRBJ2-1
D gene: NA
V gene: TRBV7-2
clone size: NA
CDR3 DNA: TGTGCCAGTTCCCACCAGGGACAACACGCCTACAATGAGCAGTTCTTC
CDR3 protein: CASSHQGQHAYNEQFF

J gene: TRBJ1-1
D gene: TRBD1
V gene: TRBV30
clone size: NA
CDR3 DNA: TGTGCCTGGAGTTGGGGACAGGCCGAAGCTTTCTTT
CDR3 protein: CAWSWGQAEAFF

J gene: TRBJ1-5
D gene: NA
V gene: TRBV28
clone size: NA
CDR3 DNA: TGTGCCAGCAGTTTAGGAAACAGGGTTTCGCCCCAGCATTTT
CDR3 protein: CASSLGNRVSPQHF

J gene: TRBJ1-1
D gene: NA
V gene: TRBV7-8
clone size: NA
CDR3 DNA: TGTGCCAGCACCCTGCGCCCGGGCACTGAAGCTTTCTTT
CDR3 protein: CASTLRPGTEAFF

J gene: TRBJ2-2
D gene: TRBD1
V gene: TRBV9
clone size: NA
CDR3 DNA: TGTGCCAGCAGCGTACCCCAGGGGGCGGCCACCGGGGAGCTGTTTTTT
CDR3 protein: CASSVPQGAATGELFF

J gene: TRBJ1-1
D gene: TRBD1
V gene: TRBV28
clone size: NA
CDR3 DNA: TGTGCCAGCAGTGCACCTAGGGGGCCCAACACTGAAGCTTTCTTT
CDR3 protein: CASSAPRGPNTEAFF

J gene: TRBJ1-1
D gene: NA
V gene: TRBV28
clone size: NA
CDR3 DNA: TGTGCCAGCAGTTCCGGACAGTCTAGGAAGAACACTGAAGCTTTCTTT
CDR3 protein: CASSSGQSRKNTEAFF

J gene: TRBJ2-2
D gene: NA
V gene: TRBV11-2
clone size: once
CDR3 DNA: TGTGCCAGCAGCTTAGGGGCAGGGATTTGGACCGGGGAGCTGTTTTTT
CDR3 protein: CASSLGAGIWTGELFF

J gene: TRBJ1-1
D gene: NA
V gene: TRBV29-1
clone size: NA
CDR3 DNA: TGCAGCGGGGAAACAGGGTCCACTGAAGCTTTCTTT
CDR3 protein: CSGETGSTEAFF

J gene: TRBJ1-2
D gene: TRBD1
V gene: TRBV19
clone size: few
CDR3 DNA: TGTGCCAGTAGTGAGGGACAGGGGTTAGTTGGCTACACCTTC
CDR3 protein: CASSEGQGLVGYTF

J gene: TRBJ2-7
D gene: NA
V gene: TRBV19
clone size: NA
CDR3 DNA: TGTGCCAGTGGGTCGCCAGGGACCTACGAGCAGTACTTC
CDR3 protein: CASGSPGTYEQYF

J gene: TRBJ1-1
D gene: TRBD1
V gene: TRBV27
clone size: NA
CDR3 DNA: TGTGCCAGCATCGGGGCAGGGGGCCTCCACTTGAACACTGAAGCTTTCTTT
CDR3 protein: CASIGAGGLHLNTEAFF

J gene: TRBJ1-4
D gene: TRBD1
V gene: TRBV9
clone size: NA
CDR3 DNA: TGTGCCAGCAGCGTAGATCCGGGACAGCTACTAACTAATGAAAAACTGTTTTTT
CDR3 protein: CASSVDPGQLLTNEKLFF

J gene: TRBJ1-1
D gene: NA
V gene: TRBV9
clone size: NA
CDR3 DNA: TGTGCCAGCAGCGTAGACGCAGGAGGGAACACTGAAGCTTTCTTT
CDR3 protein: CASSVDAGGNTEAFF

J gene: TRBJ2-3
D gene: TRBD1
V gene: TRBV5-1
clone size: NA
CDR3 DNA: TGCGCCAGCAGCCTGGGACAGGGGGGAACAGATACGCAGTATTTT
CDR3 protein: CASSLGQGGTDTQYF

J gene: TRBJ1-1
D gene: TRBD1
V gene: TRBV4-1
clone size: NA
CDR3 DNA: TGCGCCAGCAGCCGCCGGGACAGGGGATTGAACACTGAAGCTTTCTTT
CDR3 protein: CASSRRDRGLNTEAFF

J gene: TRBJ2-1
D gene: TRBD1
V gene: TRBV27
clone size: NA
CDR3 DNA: TGTGCCAGCAGTTTAAAGGCCTGGGGACAGGGGGACTACAATGAGCAGTTCTTC
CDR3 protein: CASSLKAWGQGDYNEQFF

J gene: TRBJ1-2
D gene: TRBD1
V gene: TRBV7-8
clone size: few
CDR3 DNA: TGTGCCAGCAGCTTAGGCGCAGGGGGCGCTTCGGGCTATGGCTACACCTTC
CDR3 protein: CASSLGAGGASGYGYTF

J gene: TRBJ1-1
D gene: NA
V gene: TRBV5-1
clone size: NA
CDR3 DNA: TGCGCCAGCAGCTGGGCCCAGGAAAACACTGAAGCTTTCTTT
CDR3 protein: CASSWAQENTEAFF

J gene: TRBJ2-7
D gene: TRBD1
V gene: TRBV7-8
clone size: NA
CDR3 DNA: TGTGCCAGCAGCAGGCGACAGGGGGTGTCCTACGAGCAGTACTTC
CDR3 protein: CASSRRQGVSYEQYF

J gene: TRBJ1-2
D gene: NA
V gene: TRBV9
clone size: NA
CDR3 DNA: TGTGCCAGCAGCGACAGGGTTTATGGCTACACCTTC
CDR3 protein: CASSDRVYGYTF